Shown below are 13 T cell receptor beta chains from a single sample sequenced in a study of T cells in Graves' hyperthyroidism and ophthalmopathy. It was RNA transcripts that yielded the amplified TCR beta CDR3 regions. The primer set for the first-round RT-PCR of the TCR CDR3 was HTBI. MiXCR was run by TCRdb on the multiplex PCR reads, yielding one entry per CDR3 protein. The data contain some 600,000 distinct CDR3 sequences, around 45% of them seen just once; the ten biggest clones take up 8% to 8.5%. Material: peripheral blood or thyroid tissue (not recorded which). The receptors come from a woman aged 18-29 years with Graves' hyperthyroidism.

This clonotype was seen a handful of times. The rearrangement links TRBV7-6 to TRBJ1-4, with 9 bases lining up with TRBD1. Germline trimming cut 5 bases from V and 8 bases from J; bases unmatched to any gene: 6. The germline CDR1 and CDR2 sequences are SGHVS and FNYEAQ. The CDR3 extends over 14 amino acids. The CDR3 is CASSQDRGGEKLFF. The CDR3 nucleotides read TGTGCCAGCAGCCAGGACAGGGGAGGCGAAAAACTGTTTTTT.

Notes on this clonotype: It is likely a read error, because the conserved phenylalanine at the end of the CDR3 is missing. The chain carries TRBV2 and TRBJ1-2; D ambiguous. V lost 6 bases and J lost 4, with 24 bases in between. The germline CDR1 and CDR2 sequences are SNHLY and FYNNEI. This CDR3 contains 17 residues. This chain's CDR3 is CASSVEVSGDWAYGYTL. DNA of the CDR3: TGTGCCAGCAGCGTAGAAGTCTCTGGGGATTGGGCCTATGGCTACACCCTC.

This clonotype came up a few times. The chain combines TRBV12-3 or TRBV12-4 with TRBJ1-1, with D perhaps TRBD1 (5 bases). The CDR3 extends over 15 amino acids. V lost 5 bases, J lost 3 bases, and 16 bases lay in between. The CDR3 DNA is TGTGCCAGCAGTCACCCGAGAACAGGAGACACTGAAGCTTTCTTT. Encoded protein: CASSHPRTGDTEAFF.

The chain carries TRBV9 and TRBJ1-2; 12 nucleotides align to TRBD1. Germline CDR1 SGDLS, CDR2 YYNGEE. The CDR3 covers 14 residues. The CDR3 DNA follows: TGTGCTATACCGGGACAGGGGGCGGTTTATGGCTACACCTTC. Amino acids: CAIPGQGAVYGYTF. The full variable domain, its missing parts supplied by reference TRBV9 and TRBJ1-2, is DSGVTQTPKHLITATGQRVTLRCSPRSGDLSVYWYQQSLDQGLQFLIQYYNGEERAKGNILERFSAQQFPDLHSELNLSSLELGDSALYFCAIPGQGAVYGYTFGSGTRLTVV.

To note about this clonotype: Compared with germline, one end of the junction differs, possibly owing to a read error. J is TRBJ2-7 and V is TRBV4-3, with 11 nucleotides matching TRBD2. This CDR3 has 15 amino acids. Germline-derived CDR1 and CDR2 are LGHNA and YSLEER. CDR3 coding DNA: TGCGCCAGCAGCCAACTGACTAGCGGGGCTTACGAGCAGCACTTC. This translates into CASSQLTSGAYEQHF.

The chain links TRBV5-1 to TRBJ2-7; a weak D match, TRBD1 (6 bases). The ends were cut back, 4 bases at V and 3 bases at J, with 11 bases in the middle. The germline gives CDR1 SGHRS, CDR2 YFSETQ. The CDR3 consists of 13 residues. The CDR3 loop reads CASSINRDYEQYF. The CDR3 bases are TGCGCCAGCAGCATCAACAGGGACTACGAGCAGTACTTC.

CDR3 loop: CASSVGLPTYEQYF. In nucleotides, the CDR3 is TGTGCCAGCAGCGTAGGTCTTCCAACCTACGAGCAGTACTTC. The J gene is TRBJ2-7, the V gene TRBV9; D ambiguous. CDR1 is SGDLS, CDR2 YYNGEE, per germline. Deletions cut 0 bases from V and 2 bases from J, with 9 bases between. This CDR3 spans 14 amino acids.

The V call is TRBV24-1, the J call TRBJ2-7; no firm D call. Germline-derived CDR1 and CDR2 are KGHDR and SFDVKD. Trimming took 5 bases from V and 6 from J, leaving 16 bases between them. The CDR3 covers 14 residues. The CDR3 is CATSGISSGFEQYF. CDR3 bases: TGTGCCACCAGTGGAATCAGCTCTGGGTTCGAGCAGTACTTC.

The V and J genes are TRBV29-1 and TRBJ2-5; 10 bases are shared with TRBD2. The germline V gene has CDR1 SQVTM and CDR2 ANQGSEA. V lost 8 bases and J lost 4; bases outside the gene matches: 16. This CDR3 comprises 16 residues. The CDR3 spells CSSGGAGGPIAETQYF. In DNA, the CDR3 is TGCAGCTCTGGCGGAGCGGGAGGGCCGATCGCAGAGACCCAGTACTTC.

Ten or more counts support this clonotype. The chain joins TRBV29-1 to TRBJ1-3; D is undetermined. Germline CDR1 reads SQVTM; CDR2 reads ANQGSEA. Trimming shortened V by 2 bases and J by 4 bases, and 9 bases separated the two germline ends. The CDR3 has 13 amino acids. The CDR3 loop is CSVERAEGNTIYF. DNA of the CDR3: TGCAGCGTTGAAAGGGCGGAGGGAAACACCATATATTTT.

Worth noting for this clonotype: This could be a read error, since a much larger clone is one nucleotide away. Since the CDR3 does not end with the conserved phenylalanine or tryptophan, this likely comes from a read error. The J gene is TRBJ1-1, the V gene TRBV29-1, with 11 bases that match TRBD1. Germline V gives CDR1 SQVTM, CDR2 ANQGSEA. The CDR3 runs to 14 residues. The V gene end was trimmed by 5 bases and the J gene end by 4 bases; junction bases not matched to a gene: 6. The DNA for the CDR3 is TGCAGCGTTCCTCGGGACAGGGGGTCCACTGAAGCTTTCCTT. Translating it yields CSVPRDRGSTEAFL.

This chain joins TRBV7-3 and TRBJ1-2; 7 bases agree with TRBD1. This CDR3 has 17 amino acids. The V and J ends lost 5 bases and 4 bases, in that order; junction bases with no gene match: 16. Per the germline V gene, CDR1 is SGHTA and CDR2 is FQGTGA. The CDR3 region is CASSLAPDREALYGYTF. DNA for the CDR3: TGTGCCAGCAGCCTCGCCCCCGACAGGGAGGCTCTCTATGGCTACACCTTC.

This chain joins TRBV2 and TRBJ1-1; 7 bases line up with TRBD1. In germline, CDR1 is SNHLY, CDR2 FYNNEI. This CDR3 comprises 14 residues. J gave up 3 bases and V 8 bases, and 9 bases lay outside the gene matches. CDR3: CASSPRTGHTEAFF. As DNA, the CDR3 is TGTGCCAGCTCACCGAGGACAGGACACACTGAAGCTTTCTTT.